Sequencing of this T cell receptor beta chain was carried out in a study of Ad26.COV2.S vaccination and SARS-CoV-2 variants. Study-level information: Donor was assigned to the Ad26.COV2.S arm of trial COV1001.

This clone was detected once. Antigen specificity is unknown. The protocol was immunoSEQ multiplex PCR, while the TCRdb copy is restricted to in-frame clones and leaves out a portion. The sample lists roughly 680,000 clones, about 89% occurring once. The trim removed 2 bases at V and 0 bases at J, leaving 3 bases unmatched. The CDR3 is 16 residues long. Germline V gene sequence: CDR1 SGHRS, CDR2 YFSETQ. The study's findings and limits: Substantial response breadth was reportedly seen for spike-specific CD8+ and CD4+ T cells after vaccination. Comparability of non-spike TCR breadth was observed across vaccine and placebo recipients.

Specified treatment: some 20 received Ad26.COV2.S at low or high dose, single or two shots; a few received placebo; per-sample allocation not given. Sample collection was performed on day 63 after the first vaccine or placebo injection. This rearrangement joins TRBV5-1 to TRBJ2-2, with 8 bases matching TRBD2. The TCR comes from a person aged 18-65 years who received the Ad26.COV2.S COVID-19 vaccine or a placebo. The starting material was peripheral blood, obtained in a trial of Ad26.COV2.S vaccine versus placebo. The CDR3 sequence: CASSFQAGANTGELFF. The CDR3 nucleotides read TGCGCCAGCAGCTTTCAAGCGGGAGCGAACACCGGGGAGCTGTTTTTT. Based on the CDR3 plus reference TRBV5-1 and TRBJ2-2, the full variable domain is KAGVTQTPRYLIKTRGQQVTLSCSPISGHRSVSWYQQTPGQGLQFLFEYFSETQRNKGNFPGRFSGRQFSNSRSEMNVSTLELGDSALYLCASSFQAGANTGELFFGEGSRLTVL.